The 4 T cell receptor beta chains below all came from one sample that was sequenced in a study of cytomegalovirus exposure and HLA in healthy donors. The primer mix had 60 Vbeta and 13 Jbeta primers. TCRdb's copy holds only in-frame clones and misses some; the assay was immunoSEQ multiplex PCR. The table has approximately 120,000 clones, around 82% seen once. The material sequenced was PBMCs. Receptors were obtained from a female donor in good health and CMV-seronegative.

This chain uses TRBV4-2 with TRBJ2-4, with a possible D match to TRBD1 (6 bases). This CDR3 spans 19 amino acids. Trimming shortened V by 1 base and J by 0 bases, and 19 bases separated the two germline ends. Looked up from germline, CDR1 is LGHNA and CDR2 is YNFKEQ. The CDR3 DNA reads TGTGCCAGCAGCCAAGTATTAGCACAGGGAAGCACAGCCAAAAACATTCAGTACTTC. Translated, it gives CASSQVLAQGSTAKNIQYF.

In this sample, this clone turned up a few times. The CDR3 here is CAWSEGLAGGHEQFF. The CDR3 DNA follows: TGTGCCTGGAGTGAGGGACTAGCGGGAGGCCATGAGCAGTTCTTC. V and J are TRBV30 and TRBJ2-1; 15 bases align to TRBD2. Germline CDR1 reads GTSNPN; CDR2 reads SVGIG (reference sequence). Trimming cost V 1 base and J 8 bases; bases outside gene matches: 3. The CDR3 runs 15 residues. Drawing the rest from reference TRBV30 and TRBJ2-1, the complete variable domain is SQTIHQWPATLVQPVGSPLSLECTVEGTSNPNLYWYRQAAGRGLQLLFYSVGIGQISSEVPQNLSASRPQDRQFILSSKKLLLSDSGFYLCAWSEGLAGGHEQFFGPGTRLTVL.

V is TRBV4-2 and J is TRBJ1-4; D perhaps matches TRBD1 (6 bases). Germline assignment: CDR1 LGHNA and CDR2 YNFKEQ. V lost 3 bases and J 6 bases, leaving 14 bases between the germline ends. The CDR3 runs 15 residues. This CDR3 reads CASSQDPGVYEKLFF. Written as DNA, the CDR3 is TGTGCCAGCAGCCAGGACCCAGGGGTTTATGAAAAACTGTTTTTT.

The rearrangement uses TRBV20-1 and TRBJ2-1; possibly TRBD2 for D (5 bases). The germline gives CDR1 DFQATT, CDR2 SNEGSKA (reference sequence). The CDR3 has 11 residues. V gave up 4 bases and J gave up 4 bases, with 5 bases separating them. CDR3 residues: CSAKRYNEQFF. The CDR3 DNA sequence: TGCAGTGCTAAGCGGTACAATGAGCAGTTCTTC.